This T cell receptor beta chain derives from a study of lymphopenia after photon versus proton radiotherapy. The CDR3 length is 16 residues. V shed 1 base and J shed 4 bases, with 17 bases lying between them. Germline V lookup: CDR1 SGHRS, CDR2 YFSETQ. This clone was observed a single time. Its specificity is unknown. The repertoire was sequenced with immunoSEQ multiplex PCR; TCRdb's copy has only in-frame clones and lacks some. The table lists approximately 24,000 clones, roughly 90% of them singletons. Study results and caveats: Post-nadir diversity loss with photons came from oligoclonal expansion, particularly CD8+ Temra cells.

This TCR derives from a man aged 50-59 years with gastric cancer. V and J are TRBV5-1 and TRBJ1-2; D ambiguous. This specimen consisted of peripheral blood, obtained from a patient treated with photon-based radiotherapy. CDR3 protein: CASSLLVGAGFYGYTF. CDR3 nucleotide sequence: TGCGCCAGCAGCTTGCTTGTCGGAGCAGGATTCTATGGCTACACCTTC.